This TCR beta chain was sequenced for a study of blood T cell repertoires in COVID-19. For the study at large: Samples of COVID-19 (acute and convalescent) were obtained from the United States, Italy and Spain. The cDNA or gDNA used as material had been derived from T cells, B-cell-depleted T cells, or PBMCs.

Original processing notes: Nucleated cell number was recorded as an estimate derived from reference gene primer amplification. The data were produced by immunoSEQ multiplex PCR, yet TCRdb's version contains in-frame clones alone and is incomplete. Clonal size and the V and J genes are those of that table, whereas D and trimming came from the DNA. The data contain some 71,000 clones, 90% of them seen just once; the ten biggest clones take up approximately 4.9%. CDR1 is MRHNA and CDR2 is SNTAGT in the germline V gene. V shed 6 bases, J shed 1 base, and the junction held 12 bases outside the gene matches. The CDR3 contains 17 residues. This clone was counted once.

The chain links TRBV6-4 to TRBJ1-1; 9 nucleotides agree with TRBD1. The material sequenced was peripheral blood. This receptor was obtained from a woman aged 18 to 35 with acute or convalescent COVID-19. CDR3 bases: TGTGCCAGCAGACCGGGACAGGGTCAACTAACGAACACTGAAGCTTTCTTT. It encodes CASRPGQGQLTNTEAFF.